The T cell receptor (beta chain) described here comes from a study of T cells after yellow fever vaccination. Note on this clonotype: Its target is not known.

Broader study findings: The secondary response peaked faster, at day 5 versus 15, but was weaker. Shared CD4/CD8 clonotypes were a small share, likely from convergent recombination. Any FACS-sorted repertoire could hold abundant clonotypes that contaminate it from the bulk population.

For TCR, cDNA came from 5'RACE template switching, which added a universal primer site and UMIs. TCRdb itself ran the 5' RACE reads through MiXCR, one entry per CDR3 protein. Among nearly 300,000 distinct CDR3 sequences listed, approximately 8% were seen once. V lost 3 bases and J 6 bases, leaving 18 bases between the germline ends. Looked up from germline, CDR1 is SQVTM and CDR2 is ANQGSEA. The CDR3 loop spans 15 amino acids. The sequence was obtained from a man between 18 and 35 years old who received the YFV17D yellow fever vaccine. The chain combines TRBV29-1 with TRBJ1-5, with D maybe TRBD1 (6 bases). This material consisted of CD4+ T cells sorted from PBMCs, taken 5 days after the yellow fever booster vaccination. CDR3 sequence reads: CSVEKAGAGGQPQHF. CDR3 in DNA: TGCAGCGTTGAGAAGGCAGGGGCGGGGGGTCAGCCCCAGCATTTT.